This T cell receptor (beta chain) stems from a study of shared clonotypes between healthy human individuals (TCRdb year 2020). In the study overall: The cohort comprised a couple of women and a few men aged 18 to 49 years. Libraries were prepared and TCR repertoires were sequenced by different laboratories using diverse techniques, in order to increase sequencing depth and limit assay-specific biases. For each donor, CD4 naive and CD4 memory were each given three plates, CD8 naive was given two plates, and CD8 memory was given one plate. To estimate repertoire size and how much clonotypes are shared between individuals, the study performed deep sequencing of blood TCR repertoires from a handful of healthy adults. Between about 0.9 and 8.9 billion PBMCs per donor were obtained by leukapheresis. The paper's findings and limits, for the study overall: Sampling was restricted to blood, and TCR repertoires in tissues likely differ from the TCR repertoires found in blood. Compared with non-shared clonotypes, clonotypes shared by all four sorted-subset donors had higher generation probabilities. The genetic and exposure-history diversity represented was limited by the small number of donors. Pairwise subsampling indicated that sequencing depth was expected to affect the degree of clonotype sharing among donors. Even with the large sequencing depth, rarefaction of the sorted-subset datasets indicated that sequencing was incomplete. Roughly 5% of naive CD4, 3% to 3.5% of naive CD8, around 2.3% of memory CD4, and less than 0.45% of memory CD8 clonotypes were shared across a few donors. Naive subsets generally had larger estimated clonotype richness than memory subsets did.

The donors were healthy, HIV-negative adults with no recently reported acute infections or vaccinations. Every donor was a Caucasian adult living in Nashville, Tennessee, USA. CD4+ T cells were enriched through magnetic negative selection, after which naive cells were positively selected on CD45RA and the remaining negative fraction served as the memory subset. After blood collection by leukapheresis, PBMCs were isolated using Ficoll-Histopaque density gradient centrifugation and then cryopreserved in the vapor phase of liquid nitrogen. Analytical flow cytometry was used to check the purity and quantity of each magnetically sorted T cell population. Each sorted fraction had its genomic DNA isolated and then quantified by UV absorbance on a Nanodrop 2000c. Regarding this clone: It has no known antigen specificity. No clone much larger than this one lies a single base away; base qualities are absent.

TCR CDR3 regions were amplified from genomic DNA by multiplex PCR using the deep immunoSEQ assay. Extracted genomic DNA from each cell subset was distributed evenly across all wells of several immunoSEQ 96-well plates, and each plate was treated as a replicate. Each replicate PCR for sorted subsets received around 210 ng genomic DNA, equal to 28,000 or so T cell genomes. The purified libraries were quantified using a Qubit 3.0 fluorometer, sized with a Bioanalyzer 2100, and then quantified again using the KAPA Library Quantification kit. Every immunoSEQ 96-well plate was sequenced on a dedicated single-read 150-cycle Illumina NextSeq 550 flow cell. As for the authors' bioinformatics: Because the immunoSEQ output included only junctional sequences and no quality scores, the filtering could not be the same as the filtering used for full-length reads. To assign V/J genes and CDR3, sequences were annotated against IMGT germline references using PyIR, a Python wrapper for IgBLAST v1.9. Any read was removed if the V/J assignment was weak (E-value above 1e-6), the CDR3 was missing, or the read contained stop codons, out-of-frame junctions, or ambiguous translated residues. V3J clonotypes were defined as sequences sharing the same inferred V gene, J gene, and CDR3 amino acid sequence. Percentage overlap between repertoires was computed as shared unique clonotypes divided by the size of the smaller repertoire. RTK rarefaction, the Chao1 estimator, and Recon v2.1 estimates of unobserved clonotypes were used to assess repertoire richness. Generation probabilities were computed with OLGA for all TCRbeta clonotypes obtained by the gDNA method from four donors. TCRdb's version of the immuneACCESS table is confined to in-frame rearrangements and falls short of the full clone set. An unresolved V gene accounts for under half of the shortfall where checked; the remainder is of unknown origin. V, J and clone size were drawn from that table, and D and trimming were deduced from the DNA. Across this sample there are approximately 1.5 million clones, with roughly 98.5% seen only once. The ten most abundant clones make up approximately 0.4% of the sample.

This receptor was taken from a young man in good health. The sample consisted of naive CD4+ T cells sorted from blood. The sample's cell subset or site, from its label and the paper: CD45RA+ positively selected.

The CDR3 protein is CASSLLKLESEAFF. The nucleotide sequence reads TGTGCCAGCTCACTTTTGAAACTGGAGTCTGAAGCTTTCTTT. The rearranged chain carries TRBV18 and TRBJ1-1; the D gene is unclear. From a lookup of the germline V gene, CDR1 and CDR2 are KGHSH and LQKENI. The trim is 4 bases for V and 6 bases for J, with a gap of 15 bases between the germline ends. The CDR3 holds 14 amino acids from the cysteine to the phenylalanine. The kept DNA is CDR3 alone, 42 bases in frame from the first base.